This record concerns one T cell receptor beta chain sequence. These data originate in a study of blood T cell repertoires in COVID-19. Study-level information: The origin of the acute and convalescent COVID-19 samples was the United States, Italy and Spain. From T cells, B-cell-depleted T cells, or PBMCs came the material, which was cDNA or gDNA.

Original methodology: Scientists estimated how many nucleated cells there were by amplifying reference gene primers. The assay was immunoSEQ multiplex PCR, and TCRdb's table has in-frame clones only and misses some. For V, J and clone size, that table is used; D and trimming come from the DNA. The data contain 200,000 to 250,000 clones, around 80% of them singletons. This CDR3 has 14 residues. In germline, CDR1 is MDHEN, CDR2 SYDVKM. The V gene lost 2 bases and the J gene lost 7 bases, with 14 bases spanning the gap. This sequence joins TRBV28 and TRBJ1-1; D is ambiguous. This clonotype was sampled from a woman aged 40-49 years with active or convalescent COVID-19. What was sequenced was peripheral blood. The CDR3 spells CASSLPPGSGEAFF. CDR3 nucleotides: TGTGCCAGCAGTTTACCCCCGGGGTCCGGTGAAGCTTTCTTT.